This entry describes one T cell receptor (beta chain). This specimen comes from a study of STAT5B mutations in CD4+ large granular lymphocyte leukemia. Across the whole study: Among healthy controls, a particular HLA allele went with more CDR3 'QG' motifs.

Libraries were prepared by immunoSEQ multiplex PCR; TCRdb keeps only in-frame clonotypes and omits some of them. The table includes approximately 32,000 clones, less than 70% detected once. Looked up from germline, CDR1 is SGHDT and CDR2 is YYEEEE. V gave up 2 bases and J gave up 4 bases; unmatched junction bases: 2. The CDR3 has 15 amino acids. The sequence was obtained from a human donor in good health. The chain joins TRBV5-6 to TRBJ2-7; 14 bases are a match to TRBD2. The sample consisted of CD4+ T cells from blood buffy coats. The CDR3 sequence is CASSFRLAGGYEQYF. CDR3 nucleotides: TGTGCCAGCAGCTTCAGACTAGCGGGGGGGTACGAGCAGTACTTC.